This section outlines one T cell receptor (beta chain) sequence together with its context. Each patient came to thyroid surgery without any prior treatment (of any kind). This sample was included in a study of metastatic and nonmetastatic thyroid tumors. TCRdb reanalyzed the PCR reads via MiXCR. Seen here are about 30,000 clones, 4% to 5% observed once, and the top ten hold around 20%. Trimming took 5 bases from V and 0 from J, leaving 10 bases between them. Germline V CDR1 and CDR2: PRHDT, FYEKMQ (reference sequence). This CDR3 has 15 amino acids. The chain links TRBV13 to TRBJ2-2; D call uncertain. The receptor was isolated from a female donor with papillary thyroid cancer or a benign thyroid nodule (not recorded which). Some clones in this sample may be carry-over from other donors' samples. The sequenced material came from blood. In DNA, the CDR3 is TGTGCCAGCAGCCCCTCCGGTTCGAACACCGGGGAGCTGTTTTTT. It translates to CASSPSGSNTGELFF.